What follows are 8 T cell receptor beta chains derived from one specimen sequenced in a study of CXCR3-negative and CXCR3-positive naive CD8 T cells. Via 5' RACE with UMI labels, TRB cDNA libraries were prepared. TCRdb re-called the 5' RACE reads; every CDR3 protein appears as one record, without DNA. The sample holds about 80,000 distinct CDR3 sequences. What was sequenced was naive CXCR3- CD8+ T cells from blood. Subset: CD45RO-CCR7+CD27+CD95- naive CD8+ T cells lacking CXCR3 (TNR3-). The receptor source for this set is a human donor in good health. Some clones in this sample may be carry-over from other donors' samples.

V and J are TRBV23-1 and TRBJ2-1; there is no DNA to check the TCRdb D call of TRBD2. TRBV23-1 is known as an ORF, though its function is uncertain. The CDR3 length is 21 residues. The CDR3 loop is CASSQHKRQREPRSSYNEQFF.

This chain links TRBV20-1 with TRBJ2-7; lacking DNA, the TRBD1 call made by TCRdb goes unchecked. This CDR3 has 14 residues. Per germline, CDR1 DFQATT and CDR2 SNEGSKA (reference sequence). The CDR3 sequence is CSARVPGSNYEQYF.

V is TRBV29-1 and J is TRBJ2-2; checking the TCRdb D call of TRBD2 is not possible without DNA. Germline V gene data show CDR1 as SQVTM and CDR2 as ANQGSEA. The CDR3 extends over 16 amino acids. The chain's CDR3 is CSVEGTSGSGTGELFF.

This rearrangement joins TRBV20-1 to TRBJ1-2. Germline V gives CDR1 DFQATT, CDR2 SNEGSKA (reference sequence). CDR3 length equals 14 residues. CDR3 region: CSAREMQGLYGYTF.

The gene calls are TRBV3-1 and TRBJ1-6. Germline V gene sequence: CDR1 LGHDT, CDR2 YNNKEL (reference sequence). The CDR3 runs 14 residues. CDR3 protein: CASSQIGWNSPLHF.

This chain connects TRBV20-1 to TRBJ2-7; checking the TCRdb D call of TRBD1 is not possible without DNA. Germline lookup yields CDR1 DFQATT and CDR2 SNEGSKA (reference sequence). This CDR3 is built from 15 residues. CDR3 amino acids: CSARERDRRSYEQYF.

The CDR3 region is CSVEGTGTSLFTDTQYF. The V and J genes are TRBV29-1 and TRBJ2-3; the D gene TCRdb calls, TRBD2, cannot be checked with no DNA. This CDR3 is built from 17 residues. Germline V lookup: CDR1 SQVTM, CDR2 ANQGSEA.

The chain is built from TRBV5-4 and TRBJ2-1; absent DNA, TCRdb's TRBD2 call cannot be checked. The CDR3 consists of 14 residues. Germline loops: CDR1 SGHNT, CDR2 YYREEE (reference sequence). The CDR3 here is CASNGGAADNEQFF.